What follows are 31 T cell receptor beta chains derived from one specimen sequenced in a study of blood T cell repertoires in COVID-19. Profiled with immunoSEQ multiplex PCR; TCRdb holds only in-frame clones, not every one. The repertoire has fewer than 350,000 clones, around 90% of them found once; the top ten carry around 1.7%. Sequenced: PBMCs or T cells enriched from blood (not recorded which). These receptors were obtained from a woman between 18 and 30 years old with acute COVID-19.

The rearrangement uses TRBV15 and TRBJ2-2; 8 nucleotides match TRBD1. The CDR3 runs to 16 residues. Germline V gene sequence: CDR1 LNHNV, CDR2 YYDKDF (reference sequence). The J segment lost 4 bases and the V segment lost 3 bases, leaving 7 bases of the junction unmatched. This chain's CDR3 is CATSRDGTGSTGELFF. The CDR3 DNA reads as TGTGCCACCAGCAGGGACGGGACAGGTTCCACCGGGGAGCTGTTTTTT.

V and J are TRBV25-1 and TRBJ1-2; D ambiguous. V was cut by 3 bases and J by 8 bases, with 7 bases left in between. Germline V CDR1 and CDR2: MGHDK, SYGVNS. The CDR3 covers 11 residues. The CDR3 protein is CASSDWEGYTF. Here the CDR3 DNA reads TGTGCCAGCAGTGATTGGGAGGGCTACACCTTC.

The CDR3 region is CASIGTENSPLHF. The CDR3 coding sequence is TGTGCCAGTATTGGGACAGAAAATTCACCCCTCCACTTT. The genes are TRBV19 and TRBJ1-6; 7 bases align to TRBD1. The germline gives CDR1 LNHDA, CDR2 SQIVND (reference sequence). The J segment lost 7 bases and the V segment lost 7 bases, leaving 4 bases of the junction unmatched. The CDR3 consists of 13 residues.

The chain recombines TRBV7-9 with TRBJ2-6; 7 nucleotides align to TRBD1. Germline CDR1 is SEHNR and CDR2 is FQNEAQ (reference sequence). The CDR3 has 19 residues. The ends lost 5 bases at V and 0 bases at J; junction bases unmatched: 13. CDR3 nucleotides: TGTGCCAGCAGCCCATTCTCCGGGACAGAGAGCTCTGGGGCCAACGTCCTGACTTTC. Translated: CASSPFSGTESSGANVLTF.

This rearrangement joins TRBV11-2 to TRBJ1-3, with D unresolved. V lost 5 bases to trimming and J lost 4 bases, with 12 bases between them. Germline V gene data show CDR1 as SGHAT and CDR2 as FQNNGV. The CDR3 has 14 residues. The CDR3 DNA reads TGTGCCAGCAGCCTCGGCCCGGGGGGAAACACCATATATTTT. Its protein is CASSLGPGGNTIYF. Full variable domain (outside the CDR3, taken from reference TRBV11-2 and TRBJ1-3): EAGVAQSPRYKIIEKRQSVAFWCNPISGHATLYWYQQILGQGPKLLIQFQNNGVVDDSQLPKDRFSAERLKGVDSTLKIQPAKLEDSAVYLCASSLGPGGNTIYFGEGSWLTVV.

The chain uses TRBV28 and TRBJ1-6, with 8 bases identical to TRBD1. This CDR3 has 14 amino acids. The junction had 5 bases not matched to a gene; V was cut back by 6 bases and J by 7 bases. Germline CDR1 is MDHEN and CDR2 is SYDVKM. The CDR3 here is CASSSGGPNSPLHF. CDR3 in DNA: TGTGCCAGCAGCTCAGGGGGCCCAAATTCACCCCTCCACTTT.

The chain links TRBV29-1 to TRBJ2-7, with a possible D match to TRBD1 (6 bases). The CDR3 loop spans 14 amino acids. V was trimmed by 4 bases and J by 3 bases, leaving 16 bases between them. Germline values: CDR1 SQVTM, CDR2 ANQGSEA. The CDR3 reads CSVVPQGRGYEQYF. As DNA, the CDR3 is TGCAGCGTTGTCCCGCAGGGGAGAGGCTACGAGCAGTACTTC.

The chain couples TRBV7-2 to TRBJ2-7; D not resolved. The CDR3 consists of 12 residues. The germline V gene has CDR1 SGHTA and CDR2 FQGNSA. Trimming took off 3 bases at V and 2 bases at J, with 5 bases between the two ends. The CDR3: CASSLLAYEQYF. In DNA, the CDR3 is TGTGCCAGCAGCTTGCTAGCCTACGAGCAGTACTTC.

This clone has just one count. This chain connects TRBV28 to TRBJ2-7; D is perhaps TRBD2 (5 bases). This CDR3 is built from 13 residues. With 3 bases removed from V and 3 bases from J, the gap between germline ends came to 9 bases. Germline CDR1 is MDHEN and CDR2 is SYDVKM. The CDR3 nucleotides read TGTGCCAGCAGTTTGGACTCATTCTACGAGCAGTACTTC. Amino acid sequence: CASSLDSFYEQYF.

V usage is TRBV5-1 and J usage is TRBJ2-7, with 10 nucleotides matching TRBD2. J was trimmed by 4 bases and V by 1 base; bases with no gene match: 5. CDR3 size: 15 residues. Germline assignment: CDR1 SGHRS and CDR2 YFSETQ. The CDR3, as DNA: TGCGCCAGCAGCTTGCAGGCTAGCGGGAGTTACGAGCAGTACTTC. Its translation is CASSLQASGSYEQYF.

The chain couples TRBV27 to TRBJ2-3; 8 bases are a match to TRBD1. This CDR3 comprises 14 residues. Germline-derived CDR1 and CDR2 are MNHEY and SMNVEV (reference sequence). J gave up 4 bases and V 5 bases, and 5 bases lay outside the gene matches. This CDR3 reads CASSRTGIADTQYF. The CDR3 DNA follows: TGTGCCAGCAGTAGGACAGGGATCGCAGATACGCAGTATTTT.

The V gene is TRBV7-2, the J gene TRBJ2-7; unclear D gene. The CDR3 runs to 12 residues. Deletions cut 1 base from V and 6 bases from J, with 7 bases between. CDR1 SGHTA and CDR2 FQGNSA come from the germline V gene. The CDR3 bases are TGTGCCAGCAGCTTAGGAGGATCCGAGCAGTACTTC. This gives the protein CASSLGGSEQYF.

V gene TRBV11-2 combines with J gene TRBJ1-2, with 7 positions matching TRBD1. CDR1 is SGHAT, CDR2 FQNNGV, per germline. This CDR3 comprises 17 residues. The V segment lost 1 base and the J segment 6 bases; nucleotides outside the gene matches: 14. CDR3 coding DNA: TGTGCCAGCAGCTTAGCACCGTCGACAGGGATCCTACATGGCTACACCTTC. This codes for CASSLAPSTGILHGYTF.

This clone came up once. This chain connects TRBV5-1 to TRBJ2-3; D might be TRBD2 (5 bases). CDR1 and CDR2 (germline): SGHRS, YFSETQ. The CDR3 spans 13 residues. Between the trimmed V and J ends, which lost 4 bases and 5 bases, there was a span of 11 bases. CDR3 sequence: CASSQHEGDTQYF. DNA for the CDR3: TGCGCCAGCAGCCAGCACGAGGGAGATACGCAGTATTTT.

This clone was seen more than once but under ten times. Other DNA sequences in this sample translate to the same CDR3. The chain uses TRBV19 and TRBJ1-4, with D perhaps matching TRBD1 (5 bases). V was trimmed by 3 bases and J by 0 bases, leaving 8 bases between them. The CDR3 runs to 15 residues. Germline assignment: CDR1 LNHDA and CDR2 SQIVND (reference sequence). CDR3 in amino acids: CASSIAGATNEKLFF. CDR3 nucleotide sequence: TGTGCCAGTAGTATCGCGGGGGCAACTAATGAAAAACTGTTTTTT.

This clone was seen once. The chain links TRBV7-2 to TRBJ2-7; possible D gene TRBD1, 6 bases. Deletions cut 1 base from V and 2 bases from J, with 18 bases between. Germline V gives CDR1 SGHTA, CDR2 FQGNSA. This CDR3 has 17 amino acids. For the CDR3, the DNA is TGTGCCAGCAGCTTAGGAGCGGCAGGGGCCCGTCCCTACGAGCAGTACTTC. This gives the protein CASSLGAAGARPYEQYF.

The chain links TRBV27 to TRBJ1-4; a possible D gene is TRBD1 (5 bases). The CDR3 is 12 residues long. Germline CDR1 and CDR2: MNHEY and SMNVEV (reference sequence). Trimming took off 6 bases at V and 10 bases at J, with 12 bases between the two ends. CDR3 sequence reads: CASRSRVGKLFF. CDR3 sequence (DNA): TGTGCCAGCAGATCCAGGGTCGGAAAACTGTTTTTT. The full variable domain, rest sourced from reference TRBV27 and TRBJ1-4, is EAQVTQNPRYLITVTGKKLTVTCSQNMNHEYMSWYRQDPGLGLRQIYYSMNVEVTDKGDVPEGYKVSRKEKRNFPLILESPSPNQTSLYFCASRSRVGKLFFGSGTQLSVL.

This clone was seen only a few times. The chain employs TRBV7-2 and TRBJ2-3; 10 bases line up with TRBD2. CDR1 and CDR2 from the germline V gene are SGHTA and FQGNSA. The V segment lost 3 bases and the J segment 4 bases; nucleotides outside the gene matches: 13. The CDR3 is 18 amino acids. This CDR3 is CASSFDRPSGSGSDTQYF. DNA for the CDR3: TGTGCCAGCAGCTTCGATAGACCTAGCGGGAGTGGGTCAGATACGCAGTATTTT.

V and J are TRBV9 and TRBJ2-1; 9 bases are a match to TRBD1. Germline V lookup: CDR1 SGDLS, CDR2 YYNGEE. V lost 4 bases and J lost 7; bases outside the gene matches: 15. The length of the CDR3 is 17 residues. The CDR3 sequence is CASSPRPGQGTTNEQFF. The CDR3, as DNA: TGTGCCAGCAGCCCTAGGCCGGGACAGGGCACCACAAATGAGCAGTTCTTC.

This sequence joins TRBV11-2 and TRBJ2-1; 7 nucleotides match TRBD2. This CDR3 has 17 amino acids. In germline, CDR1 is SGHAT, CDR2 FQNNGV. V shed 5 bases and J 4 bases; nucleotides not matched to a gene: 14. The chain's CDR3 is CASSPGWLAEEYNEQFF. The CDR3 coding sequence is TGTGCCAGCAGCCCCGGCTGGCTAGCGGAGGAGTACAATGAGCAGTTCTTC.

About this clone: Other nucleotide sequences in the sample specify the same CDR3. The CDR3 DNA reads as TGCGCCAGCAGCCAAGACAGGGGGTACGAGCAGTACTTC. This translates into CASSQDRGYEQYF. The chain links TRBV4-3 to TRBJ2-7; 7 nucleotides match TRBD1. Germline loops: CDR1 LGHNA, CDR2 YSLEER. V was pared by 0 bases and J by 4 bases, with 0 bases of the junction left unmatched. The CDR3 runs 13 residues.

This clone was detected a few times. The chain uses TRBV5-1 and TRBJ2-3, with 7 bases that match TRBD1. The germline CDR1 and CDR2 sequences are SGHRS and YFSETQ. V dropped 6 bases and J dropped 2; count of bases not matched to a gene: 6. The CDR3 contains 14 residues. The CDR3 spells CASNTGTDTDTQYF. The CDR3 bases are TGCGCCAGCAACACCGGGACAGACACAGATACGCAGTATTTT.

V and J are TRBV7-2 and TRBJ2-7, with D perhaps TRBD2 (6 bases). The CDR3 runs 15 residues. Trimming shortened V by 1 base and J by 6 bases, and 16 bases separated the two germline ends. The germline V gene encodes CDR1 SGHTA and CDR2 FQGNSA. For the CDR3, the DNA is TGTGCCAGCAGCTTAGAACCCAATGCGGGAAGCGAGCAGTACTTC. This codes for CASSLEPNAGSEQYF.

This chain uses TRBV6-6 with TRBJ2-7; 8 positions match TRBD1. The CDR3 runs 13 residues. J was trimmed by 3 bases and V by 6 bases; bases with no gene match: 4. CDR1 and CDR2 from the germline V gene are MNHNY and SVGAGI (reference sequence). The CDR3 DNA is TGTGCCAGCAGCAGGGGACAGGACTACGAGCAGTACTTC. It encodes CASSRGQDYEQYF.

This chain joins TRBV19 and TRBJ1-1; 8 nucleotides align to TRBD1. CDR3 length: 15 amino acids. Looked up from germline, CDR1 is LNHDA and CDR2 is SQIVND (reference sequence). V lost 7 bases to trimming and J lost 4 bases; unmatched junction nucleotides: 11. The CDR3, as DNA: TGTGCCAGTACTACAGACAGGGGCGGAACCACTGAAGCTTTCTTT. It translates to CASTTDRGGTTEAFF.

This chain links TRBV5-6 with TRBJ2-7, with 9 bases matching TRBD1. V shed 4 bases, J shed 3 bases, and the junction held 17 bases outside the gene matches. CDR3 length: 18 residues. Germline assignment: CDR1 SGHDT and CDR2 YYEEEE. CDR3 in amino acids: CASSTRKNNRGRFYEQYF. CDR3 DNA: TGTGCCAGCAGCACACGCAAAAATAACAGGGGGCGCTTCTACGAGCAGTACTTC.

The rearrangement uses TRBV2 and TRBJ2-7; TRBD1 might be the D (6 bases). Deletions cut 2 bases from V and 4 bases from J, with 15 bases between. The CDR3 sequence is 15 residues long. Germline lookup yields CDR1 SNHLY and CDR2 FYNNEI. CDR3 sequence: CASSESGGTLYEQYF. The CDR3 bases are TGTGCCAGCAGTGAATCTGGGGGCACTCTGTACGAGCAGTACTTC. Using reference TRBV2 and TRBJ2-7 for the parts outside the CDR3, the full variable domain is EPEVTQTPSHQVTQMGQEVILRCVPISNHLYFYWYRQILGQKVEFLVSFYNNEISEKSEIFDDQFSVERPDGSNFTLKIRSTKLEDSAMYFCASSESGGTLYEQYFGPGTRLTVT.

The chain combines TRBV5-1 with TRBJ1-4; 7 bases are a match to TRBD1. Germline assignment: CDR1 SGHRS and CDR2 YFSETQ. The CDR3 has 17 amino acids. After removal of 4 bases from V and 4 bases from J, the junction contained 13 bases not matched to a gene. The chain's CDR3 is CASSQSQWRDSNEKLFF. The CDR3 nucleotides read TGCGCCAGCAGCCAAAGCCAATGGAGGGACAGTAATGAAAAACTGTTTTTT.

This chain joins TRBV27 and TRBJ2-7; the match to TRBD1 covers 8 bases. Germline CDR1 and CDR2: MNHEY and SMNVEV (reference sequence). The CDR3 contains 16 residues. V lost 0 bases and J lost 6; bases outside the gene matches: 10. CDR3 bases: TGTGCCAGCAGTTTATCCCCCCCCGGACAGGGTCGCGAGCAGTACTTC. It yields the protein CASSLSPPGQGREQYF.

V gene TRBV5-6 combines with J gene TRBJ1-2, with TRBD1 matching 7 bases. The germline CDR1 and CDR2 sequences are SGHDT and YYEEEE. This CDR3 comprises 15 residues. With 10 bases clipped from V and 8 bases from J, the junction kept 20 bases outside the gene matches. This CDR3 reads CAGKRGQQPPGGYTF. Here the CDR3 DNA reads TGTGCCGGTAAGAGGGGACAGCAACCCCCAGGAGGCTACACCTTC. Supplemented by reference TRBV5-6 and TRBJ1-2, the full variable domain reads DAGVTQSPTHLIKTRGQQVTLRCSPKSGHDTVSWYQQALGQGPQFIFQYYEEEERQRGNFPDRFSGHQFPNYSSELNVNALLLGDSALYLCAGKRGQQPPGGYTFGSGTRLTVV.

This clone was observed a single time. The chain's CDR3 is CASSLGQGAPNYGYTF. The CDR3 coding sequence is TGTGCCAGCAGTCTCGGACAGGGGGCCCCAAACTATGGCTACACCTTC. The genes are TRBV27 and TRBJ1-2, with TRBD1 identical over 11 bases. V lost 5 bases, J lost 2 bases, and 7 bases stayed unmatched. The CDR3 runs to 16 residues. Germline CDR1 is MNHEY and CDR2 is SMNVEV (reference sequence).